These T cell receptor beta chains were read from a single sample in a study of vaccination effects on CD4 cells after COVID-19. Their antigen targets remain unknown. Sequencing was performed with immunoSEQ multiplex PCR; in TCRdb, only in-frame clones are kept and a portion is missing. The table has fewer than 40,000 clones, roughly two thirds seen once. This specimen was CD4+ T cells from PBMCs cultured with HCoV-229E spike peptides, taken before COVID-19 vaccination. These receptors all come from a human donor who received a COVID-19 vaccine. The CDR3 runs from the conserved cysteine through the conserved F or W. Each record gives: clone size, V gene, D gene, J gene, CDR3 DNA, CDR3 protein. D genes are given only for firm matches. Clone size appears in some rows only: once, few, many, or a class for an expanded clone.

clone size: -; V gene: TRBV6-6; D gene: -; J gene: TRBJ2-1; CDR3 DNA: TGTGCCAGCAGTTACTCCCCCCAGGGCGATGAGCAGTTCTTC; CDR3 protein: CASSYSPQGDEQFF
clone size: -; V gene: TRBV4-1; D gene: -; J gene: TRBJ2-4; CDR3 DNA: TGCGCCAGCAGCCAAGTTAAACAGCTAGCCAAAAACATTCAGTACTTC; CDR3 protein: CASSQVKQLAKNIQYF
clone size: -; V gene: TRBV28; D gene: -; J gene: TRBJ2-7; CDR3 DNA: TGTGCCAGCAGTTTCTTGACATCCTCATTAACCTACGAGCAGTACTTC; CDR3 protein: CASSFLTSSLTYEQYF
clone size: once; V gene: TRBV30; D gene: -; J gene: TRBJ2-7; CDR3 DNA: TGTGCCTGGAGTATCCGGGCCGCGAGCTCCTACGAGCAGTACTTC; CDR3 protein: CAWSIRAASSYEQYF
clone size: -; V gene: TRBV3-1/TRBV3-2; D gene: -; J gene: TRBJ1-1; CDR3 DNA: TGTGCCAGCAGCCAAGGGGGGGACACTGAAGCTTTCTTT; CDR3 protein: CASSQGGDTEAFF
clone size: -; V gene: TRBV3-1/TRBV3-2; D gene: -; J gene: TRBJ1-1; CDR3 DNA: TGTGCCAGCAGCCACATACAGGGAAACACTGAAGCTTTCTTT; CDR3 protein: CASSHIQGNTEAFF
clone size: -; V gene: TRBV5-4; D gene: TRBD2; J gene: TRBJ2-5; CDR3 DNA: TGTGCCAGCAGCTCCGGTAGCGGGCAAGAGACCCAGTACTTC; CDR3 protein: CASSSGSGQETQYF
clone size: -; V gene: TRBV5-4; D gene: -; J gene: TRBJ2-5; CDR3 DNA: TGTGCCAGCAGCTTGGACGCGGGGCTGGCGATGACCCAGTACTTC; CDR3 protein: CASSLDAGLAMTQYF
clone size: -; V gene: TRBV7-2; D gene: -; J gene: TRBJ2-1; CDR3 DNA: TGTGCCAGCAGCTTAGGCTTTCAGGGAGTTAATGAGCAGTTCTTC; CDR3 protein: CASSLGFQGVNEQFF
clone size: -; V gene: TRBV15; D gene: TRBD1; J gene: TRBJ2-6; CDR3 DNA: TGTGCCACCAGCAGAGAGGGGGCAGGGGGCCCCTCTGGGGCCAACGTCCTGACTTTC; CDR3 protein: CATSREGAGGPSGANVLTF
clone size: -; V gene: TRBV5-1; D gene: -; J gene: TRBJ1-3; CDR3 DNA: TGCGCCAGCAGCCCCCGGGACGGAGAGACCATATATTTT; CDR3 protein: CASSPRDGETIYF
clone size: -; V gene: TRBV4-1; D gene: -; J gene: TRBJ2-7; CDR3 DNA: TGCGCCAGCAGCCAAGAGGCAGCTTCCTACGAGCAGTACTTC; CDR3 protein: CASSQEAASYEQYF
clone size: -; V gene: TRBV5-1; D gene: TRBD1; J gene: TRBJ2-5; CDR3 DNA: TGCGCCAGCAGCTTGGGACAGGGAGAGGAGACCCAGTACTTC; CDR3 protein: CASSLGQGEETQYF
clone size: once; V gene: TRBV6-5; D gene: -; J gene: TRBJ1-4; CDR3 DNA: TGTGCCAGCAATCTTATCCGAGACGAAAAACTGTTTTTT; CDR3 protein: CASNLIRDEKLFF
clone size: many; V gene: TRBV6-5; D gene: -; J gene: TRBJ2-5; CDR3 DNA: TGTGCCAGCAGTACCCACTTGGGCCTCCAAGAGACCCAGTACTTC; CDR3 protein: CASSTHLGLQETQYF
clone size: -; V gene: TRBV9; D gene: -; J gene: TRBJ2-5; CDR3 DNA: TGTGCCAGCAGCGTAGGGGGGGCCCCCACCCAAGAGACCCAGTACTTC; CDR3 protein: CASSVGGAPTQETQYF
clone size: -; V gene: TRBV19; D gene: -; J gene: TRBJ2-3; CDR3 DNA: TGTGCCAGTAGTATAGGCCAGGGGTCGGCAGATACGCAGTATTTT; CDR3 protein: CASSIGQGSADTQYF
clone size: -; V gene: TRBV7-8; D gene: -; J gene: TRBJ2-1; CDR3 DNA: TGTGCCAGCAGAAGGGACGGAGTTCTGAATGAGCAGTTCTTC; CDR3 protein: CASRRDGVLNEQFF
clone size: -; V gene: TRBV5-1; D gene: -; J gene: TRBJ1-1; CDR3 DNA: TGCGCCACACTTCGCGGGGGCGACACTGAAGCTTTCTTT; CDR3 protein: CATLRGGDTEAFF
clone size: -; V gene: TRBV12-3/TRBV12-4; D gene: TRBD1; J gene: TRBJ2-1; CDR3 DNA: TGTGCCAGCAGGGGGACAGGGAGCTATGAGCAGTTCTTC; CDR3 protein: CASRGTGSYEQFF
clone size: few; V gene: TRBV29-1; D gene: TRBD1; J gene: TRBJ2-1; CDR3 DNA: TGCAGCGTTGAAGATGGGCTCAGGGGACAGGGATTCTACAATGAGCAGTTCTTC; CDR3 protein: CSVEDGLRGQGFYNEQFF
clone size: -; V gene: TRBV5-1; D gene: TRBD1; J gene: TRBJ2-5; CDR3 DNA: TGCGCCAGCAGCTCGACAGGGATCGGAGAGACCCAGTACTTC; CDR3 protein: CASSSTGIGETQYF
clone size: -; V gene: TRBV5-1; D gene: -; J gene: TRBJ1-3; CDR3 DNA: TGCGCCAGCAGCTTGGCGGGGACGGCGCTCGGAAACACCATATATTTT; CDR3 protein: CASSLAGTALGNTIYF
clone size: -; V gene: TRBV30; D gene: -; J gene: TRBJ1-2; CDR3 DNA: TGTGCCGGCGGGGGTAACTATGGCTACACCTTC; CDR3 protein: CAGGGNYGYTF
clone size: -; V gene: TRBV29-1; D gene: -; J gene: TRBJ1-1; CDR3 DNA: TGCAGCGTTGGATATAGGGGGAGGAACACTGAAGCTTTCTTT; CDR3 protein: CSVGYRGRNTEAFF
clone size: -; V gene: TRBV7-9; D gene: -; J gene: TRBJ2-5; CDR3 DNA: TGTGCCAGCAGCTTAAACAACCAAGAGACCCAGTACTTC; CDR3 protein: CASSLNNQETQYF
clone size: -; V gene: TRBV5-4; D gene: -; J gene: TRBJ2-2; CDR3 DNA: TGTGCCAGCACCAGAGAAGGGACCCTAAACACCGGGGAGCTGTTTTTT; CDR3 protein: CASTREGTLNTGELFF
clone size: few; V gene: TRBV5-1; D gene: -; J gene: TRBJ2-1; CDR3 DNA: TGCGCCAGCAGCTTGACGACTGCGAGCTCCTACAATGAGCAGTTCTTC; CDR3 protein: CASSLTTASSYNEQFF
clone size: -; V gene: TRBV4-1; D gene: TRBD1; J gene: TRBJ2-3; CDR3 DNA: TGCGCCAGCAGGGGACAGGGCACAGATACGCAGTATTTT; CDR3 protein: CASRGQGTDTQYF
clone size: many; V gene: TRBV2; D gene: -; J gene: TRBJ2-5; CDR3 DNA: TGTGCCAGCAGTGTCCCGGGGACCGTAAAGCAAGGCCAGTACTTC; CDR3 protein: CASSVPGTVKQGQYF
clone size: -; V gene: TRBV11-2; D gene: -; J gene: TRBJ2-1; CDR3 DNA: TGTGCCAGCCAAGTGGATGGGTCCTACAATGAGCAGTTCTTC; CDR3 protein: CASQVDGSYNEQFF
clone size: -; V gene: TRBV5-1; D gene: TRBD2; J gene: TRBJ2-1; CDR3 DNA: TGCGCCAGCAGTCCGGGAGGGCGGGAGTCCCACAATGAGCAGTTCTTC; CDR3 protein: CASSPGGRESHNEQFF
clone size: few; V gene: TRBV5-4; D gene: -; J gene: TRBJ2-7; CDR3 DNA: TGTGCCAGCAGTTCAGGAGGGGGGTTTTCTAGCTACGAGCAGTACTTC; CDR3 protein: CASSSGGGFSSYEQYF
clone size: -; V gene: TRBV27; D gene: -; J gene: TRBJ1-5; CDR3 DNA: TGTGCCAGCAGTAGAGGGAGCAATCAGCCCCAGCATTTT; CDR3 protein: CASSRGSNQPQHF
clone size: -; V gene: TRBV28; D gene: -; J gene: TRBJ1-1; CDR3 DNA: TGTGCCAGCAGGCTGCGGGGTAGCACTGAAGCTTTCTTT; CDR3 protein: CASRLRGSTEAFF
clone size: -; V gene: TRBV5-1; D gene: TRBD1; J gene: TRBJ2-2; CDR3 DNA: TGCGCCAGCAGCCCCGGAGGTAGGGGGCGTACCGGGGAGCTGTTTTTT; CDR3 protein: CASSPGGRGRTGELFF
clone size: few; V gene: TRBV4-1; D gene: -; J gene: TRBJ2-4; CDR3 DNA: TGCGCCAGCAGCCAATTCTCGACCGTAGCCAAAAACATTCAGTACTTC; CDR3 protein: CASSQFSTVAKNIQYF